This T cell receptor (beta chain) was sequenced in a study of control samples from healthy donors and cancer patients. The CDR3 has 14 amino acids. Germline-derived CDR1 and CDR2 are MNHEY and SMNVEV (reference sequence). Trimming left V 2 bases short and J 6 bases short, with 13 bases between. Sequencing used immunoSEQ multiplex PCR; TCRdb keeps in-frame clones, though not all of them. Among about 55,000 clones, 90% to 97% were seen once, and the ten largest hold 0.9% to 1.2%. The sequenced sample consisted of blood. This clonotype was obtained from a woman younger than 35 in good health. The gene calls are TRBV27 and TRBJ1-1; D is perhaps TRBD1 (5 bases). CDR3: CASSLAPGYSEAFF. CDR3 in DNA: TGTGCCAGCAGTTTAGCTCCAGGGTATTCTGAAGCTTTCTTT.